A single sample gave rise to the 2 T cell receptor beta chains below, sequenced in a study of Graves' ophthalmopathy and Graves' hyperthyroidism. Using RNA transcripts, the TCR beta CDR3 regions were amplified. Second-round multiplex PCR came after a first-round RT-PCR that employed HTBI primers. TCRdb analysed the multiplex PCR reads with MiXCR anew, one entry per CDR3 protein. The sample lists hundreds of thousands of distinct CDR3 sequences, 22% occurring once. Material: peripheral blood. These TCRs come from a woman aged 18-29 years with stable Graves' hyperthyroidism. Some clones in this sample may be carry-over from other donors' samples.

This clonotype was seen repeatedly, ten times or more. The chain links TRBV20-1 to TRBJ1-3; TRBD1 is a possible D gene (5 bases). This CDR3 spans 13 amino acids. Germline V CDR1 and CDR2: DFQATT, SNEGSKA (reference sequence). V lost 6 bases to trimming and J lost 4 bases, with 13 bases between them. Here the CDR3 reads CSAPRGDGNTIYF. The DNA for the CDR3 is TGCAGTGCCCCGCGCGGGGACGGAAACACCATATATTTT.

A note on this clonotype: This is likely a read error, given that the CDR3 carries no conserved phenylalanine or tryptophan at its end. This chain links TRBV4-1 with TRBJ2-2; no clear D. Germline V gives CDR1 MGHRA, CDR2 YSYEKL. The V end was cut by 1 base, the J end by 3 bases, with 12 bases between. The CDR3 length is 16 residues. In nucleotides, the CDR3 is TGCGCCAGCAGCCAAGCGGCACCTCGCTACACCGGGGAGCTGTTTTGT. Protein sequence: CASSQAAPRYTGELFC.